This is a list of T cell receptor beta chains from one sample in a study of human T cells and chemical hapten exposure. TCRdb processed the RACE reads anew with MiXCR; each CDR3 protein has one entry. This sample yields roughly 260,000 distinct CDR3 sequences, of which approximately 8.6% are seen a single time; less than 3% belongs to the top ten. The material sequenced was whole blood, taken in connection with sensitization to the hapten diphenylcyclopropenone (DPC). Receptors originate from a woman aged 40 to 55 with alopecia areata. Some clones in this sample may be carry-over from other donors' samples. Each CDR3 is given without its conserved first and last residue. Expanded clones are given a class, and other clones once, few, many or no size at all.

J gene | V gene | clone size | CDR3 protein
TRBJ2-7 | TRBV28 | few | ASSPPRYSYEQY
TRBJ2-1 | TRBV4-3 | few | ASSHSRDAFNEQF
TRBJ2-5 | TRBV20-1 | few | SAKGWSGQETQY
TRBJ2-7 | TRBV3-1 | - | ASSQAGEFYEQY
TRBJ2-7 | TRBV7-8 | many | ASSFGESYEQY
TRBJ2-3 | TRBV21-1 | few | ASSNNRDRGPPRTDTQY
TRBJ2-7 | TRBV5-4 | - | ASSKGQVTNEQY
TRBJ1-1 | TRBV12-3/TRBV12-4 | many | ASSPNAGIEAF
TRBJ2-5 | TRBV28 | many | ASSPADRSVETQY
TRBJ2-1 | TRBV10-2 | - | ASSDPRSGGLYNEQF
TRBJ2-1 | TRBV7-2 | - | ASSLAASSGSSFRYNEQF
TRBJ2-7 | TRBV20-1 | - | SAPREEPYEQY
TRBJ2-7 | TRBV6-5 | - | ACSLAGTGSSYEQY
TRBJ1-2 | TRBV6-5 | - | ASSYSTVTNYGYT
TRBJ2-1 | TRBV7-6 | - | ASSLLGGQGRNEQF
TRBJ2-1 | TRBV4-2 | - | ASSQLAGGLSEQF
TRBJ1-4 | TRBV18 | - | ASSPNRGSTNEKLF
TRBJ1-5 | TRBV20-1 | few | SARASVTGMNQPQH
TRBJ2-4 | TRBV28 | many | ASTIDRGRGIQY
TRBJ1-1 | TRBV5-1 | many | ASSISGKGTEAF
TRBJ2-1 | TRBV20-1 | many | SAEGGSEQF
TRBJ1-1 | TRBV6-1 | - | ASSEPGRPPS
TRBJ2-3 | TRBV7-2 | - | ASSFRGATDTQY
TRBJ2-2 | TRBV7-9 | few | ASSLAWDSNTGELF
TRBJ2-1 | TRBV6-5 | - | ASSYSSGRNEQF
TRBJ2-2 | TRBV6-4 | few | ASYEEQAHDTGELF
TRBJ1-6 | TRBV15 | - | ATSSRMTGGRPNSPLH
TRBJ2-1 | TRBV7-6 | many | ASSLGGFSDEQF
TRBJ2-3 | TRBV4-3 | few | ASSQESPKASGSHTQY
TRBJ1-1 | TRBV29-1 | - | SVEDRGTGNTEAF
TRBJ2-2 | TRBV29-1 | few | SVRGLAGRAGELF
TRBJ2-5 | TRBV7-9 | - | ASSFGLTSQETQY
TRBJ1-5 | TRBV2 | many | ASSEYRDNQPQH
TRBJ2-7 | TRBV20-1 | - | GARDPSGGHSYEQY
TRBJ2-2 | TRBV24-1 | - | ATRYRDTGELF
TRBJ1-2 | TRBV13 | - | ASSPTYREAYGYT
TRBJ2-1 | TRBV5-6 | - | ASSLAGDNEQF